The rows below give T cell receptor beta chains drawn from one sample of a study of OX40 agonist ivuxolimab in advanced cancers. Sequencing used immunoSEQ multiplex PCR; TCRdb keeps in-frame clones, though not all of them. The sample has roughly 75,000 clones, 85% to 90% seen once. Sequencing was performed on CD4+ or CD8+ T cells sorted from blood, taken in a trial of the OX40 agonist ivuxolimab. Every receptor here comes from an adult with an advanced solid tumor such as melanoma, head and neck, liver or kidney cancer. Both conserved end residues are part of each CDR3. A D gene is named only where the DNA matches it firmly. Expanded clones are given a class, and other clones once, few, many or no size at all.

v_call,d_call,j_call,clone_size,cdr3_nt,cdr3_aa
TRBV5-6,.,TRBJ1-1,.,TGTGCCAGCAGGAGATTCGACAGACTTGACACTGAAGCTTTCTTT,CASRRFDRLDTEAFF
TRBV27,.,TRBJ1-1,.,TGTGCCAGCAGTTATGTGCGGGGTTTCGGTGCTGAAGCTTTCTTT,CASSYVRGFGAEAFF
TRBV5-1,.,TRBJ1-1,.,TGCGCCAGCAGCTTGGGGGGACAGAACACTGAAGCTTTCTTT,CASSLGGQNTEAFF
TRBV5-5,TRBD1,TRBJ1-2,.,TGTGCCAGCAGCTACGGACAGGGATTAGTCTATGGCTACACCTTC,CASSYGQGLVYGYTF
TRBV11-2,TRBD1,TRBJ1-4,.,TGTGCCAGCAGCTTGGACAGGGGTTTTAATGAAAAACTGTTTTTT,CASSLDRGFNEKLFF
TRBV9,TRBD2,TRBJ2-1,.,TGTGCCAGCAGCTCCCTAGCGGGAGGGTACAATGAGCAGTTCTTC,CASSSLAGGYNEQFF
TRBV7-9,TRBD1,TRBJ2-1,.,TGTGCCAGCAGCTTACAGGGAGTGACAGGGGATGAGCAGTTCTTC,CASSLQGVTGDEQFF
TRBV10-3,TRBD1,TRBJ2-4,.,TGTGCCATCAGCTCCCCTGGACAGGGCAACATTCAGTACTTC,CAISSPGQGNIQYF
TRBV10-3,.,TRBJ1-2,.,TGTGCCATAACAGTGGTACGGGGATACACCTTC,CAITVVRGYTF
TRBV7-2,.,TRBJ1-5,.,TGTGCCAGCGCCCTAGGGGCGGCTAGCAATCAGCCCCAGCATTTT,CASALGAASNQPQHF
TRBV29-1,.,TRBJ2-7,.,TGCAGCGTTGAGGGGACATCCTACGAGCAGTACTTC,CSVEGTSYEQYF
TRBV7-6,.,TRBJ2-3,.,TGTGCCAGCAGCTCCCTAGATGGCTTGGCAGATACGCAGTATTTT,CASSSLDGLADTQYF
TRBV30,.,TRBJ1-1,few,TGTGCCTGGAGCCCTATCCGGAGGGAGTTCGCTGAAGCTTTCTTT,CAWSPIRREFAEAFF
TRBV14,.,TRBJ2-1,.,TGTGCCAGCAGCCTAAGAGACCGGGACCCCGGCAATGAGCAGTTCTTC,CASSLRDRDPGNEQFF
TRBV7-9,TRBD2,TRBJ2-1,.,TGTGCCAGCAGCTTAGCGACTAGCGGCCTTGGTCTCCTCTTC,CASSLATSGLGLLF
TRBV14,.,TRBJ2-7,.,TGTGCCAGCAGCCAAGATTTGTCCCCAGGGTACTCCTACGAGCAGTACTTC,CASSQDLSPGYSYEQYF
TRBV6-5,TRBD1,TRBJ1-1,.,TGTGCCAGCAGTTTCGGGACAGGGAAGAACACTGAAGCTTTCTTT,CASSFGTGKNTEAFF
TRBV5-1,TRBD2,TRBJ2-7,many,TGCGCCAGCAGCTTGGGACTACTAGCGATCTCCTACGAGCAGTACTTC,CASSLGLLAISYEQYF
TRBV12-1,.,TRBJ2-7,.,TGTGCCAGCAGCTTGACGAACCGGGACACCTTCTTCTACGAGCAGTACTTC,CASSLTNRDTFFYEQYF
TRBV6-1,.,TRBJ1-4,.,TGTGCCAGCAGTCTCCACAGGGCGACTAATGAAAAACTGTTTTTT,CASSLHRATNEKLFF
TRBV11-2,TRBD2,TRBJ2-3,.,TGTGCCAGCAGCCCCAGGGCAGCGGGGTACACAGATACGCAGTATTTT,CASSPRAAGYTDTQYF